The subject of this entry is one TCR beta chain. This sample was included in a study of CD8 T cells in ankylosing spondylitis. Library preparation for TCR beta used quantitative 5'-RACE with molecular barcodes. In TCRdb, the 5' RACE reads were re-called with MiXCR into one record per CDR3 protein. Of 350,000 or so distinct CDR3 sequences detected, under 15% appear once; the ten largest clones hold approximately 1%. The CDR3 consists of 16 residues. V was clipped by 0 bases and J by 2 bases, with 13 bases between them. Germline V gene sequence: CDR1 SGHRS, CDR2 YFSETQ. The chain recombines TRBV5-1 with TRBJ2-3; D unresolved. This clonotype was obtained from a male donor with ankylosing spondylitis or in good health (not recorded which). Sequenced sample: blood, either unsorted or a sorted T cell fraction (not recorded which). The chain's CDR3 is CASSLDAEVITDTQYF. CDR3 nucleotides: TGCGCCAGCAGCTTGGACGCTGAGGTCATCACAGATACGCAGTATTTT.